Sequencing of this TCR beta chain was carried out in a study of T cells after posttransplantation cyclophosphamide. Overall study findings and caveats: Skin or GI-infiltrating T cells shared few TRB sequences with blood. Recipient CMV seropositivity and CMV reactivation strongly tracked TRB clonality. Donor-recipient repertoire similarity was low at 1-2 months, rising over year one.

Concerning this clone itself: The antigen is unknown.

The protocol was immunoSEQ multiplex PCR, while the TCRdb copy is restricted to in-frame clones and leaves out a portion. This sample carries some 53,000 clones, 86% of them seen once, and the ten largest clones take about 2.8%. In germline, CDR1 is LNHNV, CDR2 YYDKDF (reference sequence). The CDR3 runs 22 residues. V was shortened by 2 bases and J by 5 bases, with 33 bases between the two germline ends. Sequencing was performed on PBMCs. The receptor comes from a man aged 25-40 years with a blood cancer, CMV-positive, and with a related stem cell donor. The chain couples TRBV15 to TRBJ1-4; a possible D gene is TRBD1 (5 bases). CDR3 DNA sequence: TGTGCCACCAGCAGACGATACAGACAGCTTCCGCCCTCTCCGAGCGTAAATGAAAAACTGTTTTTT. Protein product: CATSRRYRQLPPSPSVNEKLFF.